This passage covers 10 T cell receptor beta chains from one sample sequenced in a study of blood T cell repertoires in COVID-19. The repertoire was sequenced with immunoSEQ multiplex PCR; TCRdb's copy has only in-frame clones and lacks some. The table has approximately 100,000 clones, about 88% seen once. Sequenced input: peripheral blood. These receptors were obtained from a woman in her sixties with acute or convalescent COVID-19.

The chain is built from TRBV7-3 and TRBJ2-5, with D hard to call. This CDR3 is 15 amino acids long. Trimming cost V 1 base and J 4 bases, with 13 bases left between them. The germline gives CDR1 SGHTA, CDR2 FQGTGA. The CDR3 here is CASSLSGLVGETQYF. CDR3 in DNA: TGTGCCAGCAGCTTAAGTGGCCTAGTCGGAGAGACCCAGTACTTC.

V usage is TRBV11-3 and J usage is TRBJ2-7; TRBD2 matches at 9 bases. There are 15 residues in the CDR3. With V trimmed by 3 bases and J by 4 bases, 7 bases remained unmatched. The germline V gene has CDR1 SGHNT and CDR2 YENEEA. The CDR3 sequence: CASSLGGGASYEQYF. CDR3 in DNA: TGTGCCAGCAGCTTGGGCGGGGGGGCCTCTTACGAGCAGTACTTC. Drawing the rest from reference TRBV11-3 and TRBJ2-7, the complete variable domain is EAGVVQSPRYKIIEKKQPVAFWCNPISGHNTLYWYLQNLGQGPELLIRYENEEAVDDSQLPKDRFSAERLKGVDSTLKIQPAELGDSAVYLCASSLGGGASYEQYFGPGTRLTVT.

This rearrangement joins TRBV4-1 to TRBJ1-2; unclear D gene. Germline V gene sequence: CDR1 MGHRA, CDR2 YSYEKL. The V and J ends lost 0 bases and 4 bases respectively, with 15 bases between them. This CDR3 contains 16 residues. The CDR3: CASSQDNVAAVYGYTF. Here the CDR3 DNA reads TGCGCCAGCAGCCAAGATAATGTGGCGGCAGTCTATGGCTACACCTTC.

The chain uses TRBV18 and TRBJ2-7; the D gene is possibly TRBD1 (6 bases). The CDR3 totals 13 residues. The V gene's germline CDR1 is KGHSH and CDR2 LQKENI. Trimming left V 3 bases short and J 6 bases short, with 12 bases between. Here the CDR3 reads CASSPDRFSEQYF. The CDR3 DNA is TGTGCCAGCTCACCCGACAGGTTCAGCGAGCAGTACTTC. The variable domain in full, with the rest retrieved from reference TRBV18 and TRBJ2-7, is NAGVMQNPRHLVRRRGQEARLRCSPMKGHSHVYWYRQLPEEGLKFMVYLQKENIIDESGMPKERFSAEFPKEGPSILRIQQVVRGDSAAYFCASSPDRFSEQYFGPGTRLTVT.

The chain carries TRBV30 and TRBJ2-7; a weak D match, TRBD1 (6 bases). This CDR3 region has 14 residues. V lost 7 bases and J 6 bases, leaving 22 bases between the germline ends. CDR1 is GTSNPN, CDR2 SVGIG, per germline (reference sequence). The CDR3: CAFSPGTPRGEQYF. The CDR3, as DNA: TGTGCCTTTTCCCCCGGGACACCCAGGGGCGAGCAGTACTTC.

CDR3: CASSKQGGYTEAFF. The CDR3 coding sequence is TGTGCCAGCAGTAAACAGGGAGGGTACACTGAAGCTTTCTTT. The genes are TRBV28 and TRBJ1-1, with D possibly matching TRBD1 (6 bases). Germline V gene data show CDR1 as MDHEN and CDR2 as SYDVKM. Trimming shortened V by 5 bases and J by 3 bases, and 13 bases separated the two germline ends. The CDR3 sequence is 14 residues long.

The chain recombines TRBV7-9 with TRBJ1-4; the match to TRBD1 covers 7 bases. V lost 5 bases and J lost 7; bases outside the gene matches: 4. This CDR3 spans 13 amino acids. Germline V CDR1 and CDR2: SEHNR, FQNEAQ (reference sequence). The CDR3, as DNA: TGTGCCAGCAGCGCCCGACAGGGTGAAAAACTGTTTTTT. It specifies CASSARQGEKLFF.

The J gene is TRBJ2-7, the V gene TRBV5-1, with D possibly TRBD1 on 5 matching bases. Germline CDR1 is SGHRS and CDR2 is YFSETQ. CDR3 length: 14 amino acids. V gave up 3 bases and J gave up 3 bases, with 13 bases separating them. The CDR3 nucleotides are TGCGCCAGCAGCTCTCAGGGTGGGGACTACGAGCAGTACTTC. Translation: CASSSQGGDYEQYF.

The chain carries TRBV27 and TRBJ2-7, with 7 positions matching TRBD1. J lost 3 bases, V lost 6 bases, and 8 bases had no gene match. CDR1 is MNHEY, CDR2 SMNVEV, per germline (reference sequence). This CDR3 contains 14 residues. CDR3 nucleotide sequence: TGTGCCAGCAGGCCTGCCGGGACAGACTACGAGCAGTACTTC. It encodes CASRPAGTDYEQYF.

V usage is TRBV5-6 and J usage is TRBJ1-5, with 7 nucleotides matching TRBD1. Trimming at V came to 4 bases and at J to 0 bases, leaving 7 bases not matched to a gene. In germline, CDR1 is SGHDT, CDR2 YYEEEE. The CDR3 is 16 amino acids. The CDR3 DNA is TGTGCCAGCAGCCGCGGGACAGCATTTAGCAATCAGCCCCAGCATTTT. Translation: CASSRGTAFSNQPQHF. The full variable domain, with the rest looked up from reference TRBV5-6 and TRBJ1-5, is DAGVTQSPTHLIKTRGQQVTLRCSPKSGHDTVSWYQQALGQGPQFIFQYYEEEERQRGNFPDRFSGHQFPNYSSELNVNALLLGDSALYLCASSRGTAFSNQPQHFGDGTRLSIL.